These T cell receptor beta chains were read from a single sample in a study of T cell repertoires in ileal Crohn's disease. Assay used: immunoSEQ multiplex PCR; TCRdb lists only in-frame clones, some missing. The table has about 7,000 clones, approximately 79% seen once. The sequenced material came from ileal tissue. The receptors here all came from an adult with Crohn's disease. Both conserved end residues are part of each CDR3.

CDR3	J	V
CASSLRTGGTDTQYF	TRBJ2-3	TRBV5-6
CASSLAGREQFF	TRBJ2-1	TRBV6-6
CASSFSGKGEQYF	TRBJ2-7	TRBV7-2
CASSPTQGVGQPQHF	TRBJ1-5	TRBV5-1
CASSLGQSGYTF	TRBJ1-2	TRBV7-9
CASSVGTGSPYEQYF	TRBJ2-7	TRBV9
CASSFRTGELFF	TRBJ2-2	TRBV7-2
CASSERRGQPQHF	TRBJ1-5	TRBV6-4
CASCDRGAKAGTEAFF	TRBJ1-1	TRBV10-2
CASSSNPGNTEAFF	TRBJ1-1	TRBV5-4
CASSRGANYGYTF	TRBJ1-2	TRBV6-1
CASSPPSGGPMFPDTQYF	TRBJ2-3	TRBV18
CASSPRSGGFYNEQFF	TRBJ2-1	TRBV2
CASSARGQGNSPLHF	TRBJ1-6	TRBV6-1